The T cell receptor (beta chain) under discussion was sequenced for a study of early T cells in non-severe SARS-CoV-2 infection. TCRdb re-analysed the 5' RACE reads in MiXCR, keeping a single row per CDR3 protein. Among more than 85,000 distinct CDR3 sequences listed, approximately 15% were seen once. This clonotype was recorded at least ten times. CDR1 and CDR2 (germline): SGHVS, FQNEAQ. Between the trimmed V and J ends, which lost 2 bases and 0 bases, there was a span of 14 bases. The CDR3 has 17 amino acids. This clonotype originated in an adult who was a healthcare worker with PCR-confirmed SARS-CoV-2 infection or an uninfected control (not recorded which). Sample: whole blood. The gene calls are TRBV7-8 and TRBJ2-1; D gene uncertain. In DNA, the CDR3 is TGTGCCAGCAGCTTAACCCGGACCGTTAGCTCCTACAATGAGCAGTTCTTC. Translating gives CASSLTRTVSSYNEQFF.